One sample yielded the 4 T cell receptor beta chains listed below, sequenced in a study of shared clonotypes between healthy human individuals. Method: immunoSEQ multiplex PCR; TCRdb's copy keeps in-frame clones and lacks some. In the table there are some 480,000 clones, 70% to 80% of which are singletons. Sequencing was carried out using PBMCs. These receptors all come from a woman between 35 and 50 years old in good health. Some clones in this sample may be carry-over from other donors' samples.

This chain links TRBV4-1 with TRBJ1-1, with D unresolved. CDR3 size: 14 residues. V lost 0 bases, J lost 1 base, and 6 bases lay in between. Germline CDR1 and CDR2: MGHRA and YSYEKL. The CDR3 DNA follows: TGCGCCAGCAGCCAAGATGGGCCGAACACTGAAGCTTTCTTT. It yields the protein CASSQDGPNTEAFF.

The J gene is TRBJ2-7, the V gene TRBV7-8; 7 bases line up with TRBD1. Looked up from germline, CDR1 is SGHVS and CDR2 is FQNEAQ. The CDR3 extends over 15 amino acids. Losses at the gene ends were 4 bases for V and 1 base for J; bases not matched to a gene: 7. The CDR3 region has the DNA TGTGCCAGCAGCTACCCGGGACAGCTATCCTACGAGCAGTACTTC. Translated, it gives CASSYPGQLSYEQYF. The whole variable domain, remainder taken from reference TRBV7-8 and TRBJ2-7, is GAGVSQSPRYKVAKRGQDVALRCDPISGHVSLFWYQQALGQGPEFLTYFQNEAQLDKSGLPSDRFFAERPEGSVSTLKIQRTQQEDSAVYLCASSYPGQLSYEQYFGPGTRLTVT.

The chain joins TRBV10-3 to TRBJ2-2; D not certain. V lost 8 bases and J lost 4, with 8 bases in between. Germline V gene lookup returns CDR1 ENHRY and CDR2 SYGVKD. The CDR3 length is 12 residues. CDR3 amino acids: CAISPPTGELFF. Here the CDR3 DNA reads TGTGCCATCTCCCCCCCCACCGGGGAGCTGTTTTTT.

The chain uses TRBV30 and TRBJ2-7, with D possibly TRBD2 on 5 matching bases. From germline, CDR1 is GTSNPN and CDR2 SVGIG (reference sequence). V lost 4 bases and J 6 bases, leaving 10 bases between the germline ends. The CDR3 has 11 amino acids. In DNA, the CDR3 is TGTGCCTGGATCTCTAGCTTCGAGCAGTACTTC. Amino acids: CAWISSFEQYF.